The clone carrying this T cell receptor (beta chain) has just a few counts. Its specificity is unknown. Profiling of TCR beta VDJ combinations and CDR3 sequences used genomic DNA as template. TCRdb redid the calling of the reads with MiXCR, one entry per CDR3 protein. The sample gives 150,000 or so distinct CDR3 sequences, around 48% of which show up once; approximately 1% is in the top ten. Flow cytometry had shown expanded CD8+CD57+ cells in the patients chosen for sequencing. Diagnosis of severe acquired aplastic anemia applied to all patients. The sample is drawn from a study of CD8+CD57+ T cells in acquired aplastic anemia. Study results and limitations: Common to patients and controls were 25 to 30 CD8+ CDR3 sequences.

The CDR3 is 14 amino acids. Looked up from germline, CDR1 is ENHRY and CDR2 is SYGVKD. V lost 4 bases to trimming and J lost 2 bases, with 11 bases between them. The source of this sequence is a human donor with aplastic anemia. The genes are TRBV10-3 and TRBJ2-5, with D possibly TRBD2 on 6 matching bases. Sequenced material: sorted CD4+, CD8+, or CD8+CD57+ T cells (not recorded which) from PBMCs. CDR3 in amino acids: CAISVKRGQETQYF. CDR3 sequence (DNA): TGTGCCATCAGTGTGAAACGGGGGCAAGAGACCCAGTACTTC.